This T cell receptor (beta chain) was observed in a study of blood T cell repertoires in COVID-19. Repertoires were generated with immunoSEQ multiplex PCR, while TCRdb's copy carries only in-frame clones and drops some. The sample includes almost 500,000 clones, about 88% of them seen just once. Trimming left V 5 bases short and J 4 bases short, with 23 bases between. Germline V CDR1 and CDR2: SGHAT, FQNNGV. This CDR3 region has 17 residues. The V and J genes are TRBV11-2 and TRBJ1-1; possibly TRBD1 for D (5 bases). This TCR was recovered from a woman in her fifties or sixties who had recovered from COVID-19. The sample was PBMCs or T cells enriched from blood (not recorded which). In DNA form, the CDR3 reads TGTGCCAGCAGCCTGGGGGGGGGAGGTTTTTGGGTCACTGAAGCTTTCTTT. It yields the protein CASSLGGGGFWVTEAFF.